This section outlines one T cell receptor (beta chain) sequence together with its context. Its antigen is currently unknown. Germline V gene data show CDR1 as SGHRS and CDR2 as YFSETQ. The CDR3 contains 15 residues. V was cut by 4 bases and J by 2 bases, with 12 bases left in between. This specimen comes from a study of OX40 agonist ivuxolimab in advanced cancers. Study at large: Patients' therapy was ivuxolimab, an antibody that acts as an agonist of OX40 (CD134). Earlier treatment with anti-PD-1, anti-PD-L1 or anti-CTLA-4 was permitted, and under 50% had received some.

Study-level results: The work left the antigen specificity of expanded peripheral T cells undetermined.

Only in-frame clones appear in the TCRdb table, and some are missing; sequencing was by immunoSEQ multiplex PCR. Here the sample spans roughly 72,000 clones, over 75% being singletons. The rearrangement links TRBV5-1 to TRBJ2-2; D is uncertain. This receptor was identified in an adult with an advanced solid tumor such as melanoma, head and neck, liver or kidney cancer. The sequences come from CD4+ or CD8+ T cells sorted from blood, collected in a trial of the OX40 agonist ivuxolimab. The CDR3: CASSQTQLNTGELFF. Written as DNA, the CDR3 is TGCGCCAGCAGCCAGACACAGCTTAACACCGGGGAGCTGTTTTTT.